Listed below are T cell receptor beta chains from one sample, sequenced in a study of blood T cell repertoires in COVID-19. Clones were read by immunoSEQ multiplex PCR, and TCRdb kept only the in-frame ones, dropping some. The sample has about 220,000 clones; about 85% are singletons. The specimen was peripheral blood. The receptors shown here come from a middle-aged man who had recovered from COVID-19. The CDR3 runs from the conserved cysteine through the conserved F or W. The D gene is left open where the match is weak. Some rows mark clone size as missing; the rest say once, few, many or name a class of expanded clone.

V gene: TRBV6-2/TRBV6-3; D gene: TRBD1; J gene: TRBJ2-1; clone size: -; CDR3 protein: CASSERTGVTNLRYNEQFF; CDR3 DNA: TGTGCCAGCAGTGAGAGGACAGGAGTCACCAATCTGCGCTACAATGAGCAGTTCTTC
V gene: TRBV7-8; D gene: TRBD2; J gene: TRBJ2-7; clone size: once; CDR3 protein: CASSLLTSGRSGEQYF; CDR3 DNA: TGTGCCAGCAGCTTACTTACTAGCGGGAGAAGTGGGGAGCAGTACTTC
V gene: TRBV11-3; D gene: TRBD2; J gene: TRBJ2-3; clone size: -; CDR3 protein: CASSPGTSSDTQYF; CDR3 DNA: TGTGCCAGCAGCCCCGGGACTAGTTCAGATACGCAGTATTTT
V gene: TRBV2; D gene: -; J gene: TRBJ2-5; clone size: -; CDR3 protein: CASSVYLAQETQYF; CDR3 DNA: TGTGCCAGCAGTGTCTATCTAGCCCAAGAGACCCAGTACTTC
V gene: TRBV11-3; D gene: -; J gene: TRBJ2-6; clone size: once; CDR3 protein: CASSANSFGANVLTF; CDR3 DNA: TGTGCCAGCAGCGCAAATAGTTTTGGGGCCAACGTCCTGACTTTC
V gene: TRBV20-1; D gene: -; J gene: TRBJ2-7; clone size: -; CDR3 protein: CSARSSYEQYF; CDR3 DNA: TGCAGTGCTAGATCCAGCTACGAGCAGTACTTC
V gene: TRBV9; D gene: TRBD1; J gene: TRBJ2-2; clone size: -; CDR3 protein: CASSVVGGGGELFF; CDR3 DNA: TGTGCCAGCAGCGTAGTAGGGGGCGGCGGGGAGCTGTTTTTT
V gene: TRBV4-1; D gene: TRBD1; J gene: TRBJ2-5; clone size: -; CDR3 protein: CASSGFRDRDGMEETQYF; CDR3 DNA: TGCGCCAGCAGCGGGTTCCGGGACAGGGATGGAATGGAAGAGACCCAGTACTTC
V gene: TRBV28; D gene: TRBD1; J gene: TRBJ1-6; clone size: -; CDR3 protein: CASRGGTGVSPLHF; CDR3 DNA: TGTGCCAGCAGAGGAGGGACAGGGGTCTCACCCCTCCACTTT
V gene: TRBV12-3/TRBV12-4; D gene: -; J gene: TRBJ1-5; clone size: -; CDR3 protein: CASSLWRDQPQHF; CDR3 DNA: TGTGCCAGCAGTTTATGGAGGGACCAGCCCCAGCATTTT
V gene: TRBV5-5; D gene: -; J gene: TRBJ1-1; clone size: -; CDR3 protein: CASSLVGGRGTEAFF; CDR3 DNA: TGTGCCAGCAGCTTGGTGGGGGGGCGAGGAACTGAAGCTTTCTTT
V gene: TRBV7-9; D gene: -; J gene: TRBJ2-1; clone size: -; CDR3 protein: CASSLVAGNYNEQFF; CDR3 DNA: TGTGCCAGCAGCTTGGTCGCAGGGAACTACAATGAGCAGTTCTTC
V gene: TRBV5-1; D gene: -; J gene: TRBJ1-2; clone size: -; CDR3 protein: CASSRGSAYGYTF; CDR3 DNA: TGCGCCAGCAGCAGGGGATCCGCCTATGGCTACACCTTC
V gene: TRBV6-8; D gene: TRBD1; J gene: TRBJ1-6; clone size: -; CDR3 protein: CASSCPRGQGVLSPLHF; CDR3 DNA: TGTGCCAGCAGTTGCCCCCGAGGGCAGGGGGTTCTTTCACCCCTCCACTTT
V gene: TRBV7-2; D gene: -; J gene: TRBJ2-1; clone size: -; CDR3 protein: CASSSTGVPQFF; CDR3 DNA: TGTGCCAGCAGCTCTACGGGAGTTCCGCAGTTCTTC
V gene: TRBV7-9; D gene: -; J gene: TRBJ1-2; clone size: few; CDR3 protein: CASSLQGISDGYTF; CDR3 DNA: TGTGCCAGCAGCTTACAGGGTATAAGCGATGGCTACACCTTC
V gene: TRBV28; D gene: -; J gene: TRBJ2-4; clone size: -; CDR3 protein: CASSPRGAAKNIQYF; CDR3 DNA: TGTGCCAGCAGTCCCCGGGGGGCGGCCAAAAACATTCAGTACTTC
V gene: TRBV18; D gene: TRBD1; J gene: TRBJ2-3; clone size: -; CDR3 protein: CASSPRTGGVPTDTQYF; CDR3 DNA: TGTGCCAGCTCACCAAGGACAGGGGGCGTCCCCACAGATACGCAGTATTTT
V gene: TRBV11-2; D gene: -; J gene: TRBJ1-1; clone size: -; CDR3 protein: CASSLGRDSMNTEAFF; CDR3 DNA: TGTGCCAGCAGCTTAGGGAGGGACTCTATGAACACTGAAGCTTTCTTT
V gene: TRBV5-5; D gene: -; J gene: TRBJ2-3; clone size: -; CDR3 protein: CASSLGHQGSTDTQYF; CDR3 DNA: TGTGCCAGCAGCTTGGGACACCAGGGGAGCACAGATACGCAGTATTTT
V gene: TRBV11-3; D gene: -; J gene: TRBJ2-2; clone size: few; CDR3 protein: CASSLEAGELFF; CDR3 DNA: TGTGCCAGCAGCTTGGAGGCCGGGGAGCTGTTTTTT
V gene: TRBV19; D gene: TRBD2; J gene: TRBJ2-2; clone size: -; CDR3 protein: CASRSGTNTGELFF; CDR3 DNA: TGTGCCAGTAGGAGCGGGACGAACACCGGGGAGCTGTTTTTT
V gene: TRBV5-6; D gene: -; J gene: TRBJ2-1; clone size: -; CDR3 protein: CASSLLLASEQFF; CDR3 DNA: TGTGCCAGCAGCCTACTTCTAGCGAGTGAGCAGTTCTTC
V gene: TRBV9; D gene: -; J gene: TRBJ2-2; clone size: few; CDR3 protein: CASSVVGGELFF; CDR3 DNA: TGTGCCAGCAGCGTAGTCGGCGGGGAGCTGTTTTTT
V gene: TRBV7-2; D gene: TRBD2; J gene: TRBJ2-7; clone size: once; CDR3 protein: CASSFGLAGGYEQYF; CDR3 DNA: TGTGCCAGCAGCTTCGGACTAGCGGGAGGGTACGAGCAGTACTTC
V gene: TRBV10-3; D gene: -; J gene: TRBJ1-3; clone size: -; CDR3 protein: CAISESGRTGNTIYF; CDR3 DNA: TGTGCCATCAGTGAGTCGGGGAGGACCGGGAACACCATATATTTT
V gene: TRBV7-9; D gene: TRBD1; J gene: TRBJ1-3; clone size: -; CDR3 protein: CASSFWGQATSGNTIYF; CDR3 DNA: TGTGCCAGCAGCTTTTGGGGACAGGCAACCTCTGGAAACACCATATATTTT
V gene: TRBV7-2; D gene: TRBD2; J gene: TRBJ2-7; clone size: -; CDR3 protein: CASSSRLAGGHEQYF; CDR3 DNA: TGTGCCAGCAGCTCCCGACTAGCGGGAGGGCACGAGCAGTACTTC
V gene: TRBV9; D gene: -; J gene: TRBJ2-1; clone size: -; CDR3 protein: CASSVPGPGVRVNEQFF; CDR3 DNA: TGTGCCAGCAGCGTACCTGGTCCGGGAGTGAGAGTAAATGAGCAGTTCTTC
V gene: TRBV19; D gene: TRBD1; J gene: TRBJ1-5; clone size: few; CDR3 protein: CASSIGAYRGDSNQPQHF; CDR3 DNA: TGTGCCAGTAGCATAGGGGCGTACAGGGGTGATAGCAATCAGCCCCAGCATTTT
V gene: TRBV11-2; D gene: -; J gene: TRBJ2-1; clone size: once; CDR3 protein: CASSSSGGAGAYNEQFF; CDR3 DNA: TGTGCCAGCAGTTCCTCAGGCGGAGCTGGGGCTTACAATGAGCAGTTCTTC
V gene: TRBV3-1/TRBV3-2; D gene: TRBD1; J gene: TRBJ2-7; clone size: few; CDR3 protein: CASSQAGTGGYEQYF; CDR3 DNA: TGTGCCAGCAGCCAAGCCGGGACAGGGGGCTACGAGCAGTACTTC
V gene: TRBV9; D gene: TRBD2; J gene: TRBJ2-7; clone size: -; CDR3 protein: CASSGGLAGGDEQYF; CDR3 DNA: TGTGCCAGCAGCGGGGGACTAGCGGGAGGCGACGAGCAGTACTTC
V gene: TRBV9; D gene: -; J gene: TRBJ2-3; clone size: -; CDR3 protein: CASSVFGSSDTQYF; CDR3 DNA: TGTGCCAGCAGCGTTTTCGGGAGTTCAGATACGCAGTATTTT
V gene: TRBV18; D gene: -; J gene: TRBJ1-3; clone size: -; CDR3 protein: CASSSSASGNTIYF; CDR3 DNA: TGTGCCAGCTCATCTAGCGCATCTGGAAACACCATATATTTT
V gene: TRBV11-3; D gene: -; J gene: TRBJ2-1; clone size: -; CDR3 protein: CASSLDDQGNEQFF; CDR3 DNA: TGTGCCAGCAGCTTAGATGATCAGGGCAATGAGCAGTTCTTC
V gene: TRBV7-8; D gene: -; J gene: TRBJ1-5; clone size: -; CDR3 protein: CASSLVGHGNQPQHF; CDR3 DNA: TGTGCCAGCAGCTTAGTTGGGCACGGCAATCAGCCCCAGCATTTT
V gene: TRBV6-5; D gene: -; J gene: TRBJ2-5; clone size: -; CDR3 protein: CASSLSVASGQETQYF; CDR3 DNA: TGTGCCAGCAGTTTATCGGTCGCCTCGGGCCAAGAGACCCAGTACTTC
V gene: TRBV28; D gene: -; J gene: TRBJ1-6; clone size: -; CDR3 protein: CASTTYSRPLHF; CDR3 DNA: TGTGCCAGCACCACCTATAGTCGACCCCTCCACTTT
V gene: TRBV7-8; D gene: TRBD1; J gene: TRBJ1-2; clone size: -; CDR3 protein: CASSLASTGTGYGYTF; CDR3 DNA: TGTGCCAGCAGCTTAGCAAGTACCGGGACAGGCTATGGCTACACCTTC
V gene: TRBV11-3; D gene: TRBD1; J gene: TRBJ1-6; clone size: -; CDR3 protein: CASSLGDSRPPLHF; CDR3 DNA: TGTGCCAGCAGCTTAGGGGACAGTAGGCCACCCCTCCACTTT
V gene: TRBV2; D gene: -; J gene: TRBJ2-7; clone size: -; CDR3 protein: CASIESIGRGYEQYF; CDR3 DNA: TGTGCCAGCATCGAAAGTATAGGGAGAGGGTACGAGCAGTACTTC
V gene: TRBV11-2; D gene: TRBD1; J gene: TRBJ1-2; clone size: -; CDR3 protein: CASSLTKTSTGGLVGYTF; CDR3 DNA: TGTGCCAGCAGCCTGACGAAGACATCGACAGGGGGTTTGGTTGGCTACACCTTC
V gene: TRBV27; D gene: -; J gene: TRBJ1-2; clone size: once; CDR3 protein: CASRRDTLNYGYTF; CDR3 DNA: TGTGCCAGCAGAAGGGACACACTGAACTATGGCTACACCTTC